Listed below are T cell receptor beta chains from one sample, sequenced in a study of blood T cell repertoires in COVID-19. TCRdb's table, derived via immunoSEQ multiplex PCR, lists solely in-frame clones and lacks some. The top ten clones hold roughly 4.3% of a sample with about 310,000 clones, around 91% of them seen once. The sequencing sample was made of PBMCs or T cells enriched from blood (not recorded which). The origin of the receptors is a woman in her late teens or twenties with acute COVID-19. Both conserved end residues are part of each CDR3. The order of the fields is V gene, D gene, J gene, clone size, CDR3 protein. A D gene is named only where the DNA matches it firmly. Where a row states a size, it is once, few, many or the class of an expanded clone; other rows omit it.

TRBV11-2	.	TRBJ1-2	once	CASSLGALSGYTF
TRBV5-1	.	TRBJ2-3	.	CASSRPRGDTQYF
TRBV10-1	.	TRBJ1-1	.	CASSESAGSAFF
TRBV27	.	TRBJ2-7	.	CASSQALGSSVYEQYF
TRBV3-1/TRBV3-2	TRBD1	TRBJ1-2	.	CASSQIIADTGQGLLGYTF
TRBV2	.	TRBJ2-7	.	CASIESYEQYF
TRBV28	TRBD2	TRBJ2-1	.	CATLQRGYYNNEQFF
TRBV6-5	.	TRBJ1-5	.	CASSSRGSNQPQHF
TRBV4-2	TRBD1	TRBJ2-7	once	CASSQTGGDYEQYF
TRBV21-1	.	TRBJ2-1	.	CASSNPGQGRNEQFF
TRBV29-1	TRBD1	TRBJ1-2	.	CSANPGQGAYGYTF
TRBV19	TRBD1	TRBJ1-2	once	CASSSTGRLGGYTF
TRBV11-2	TRBD1	TRBJ1-6	.	CASRRPGTANSPLHF
TRBV7-8	.	TRBJ2-1	.	CASSPRVAGVWENEQFF
TRBV5-1	TRBD2	TRBJ2-1	.	CASREAGALHNEQFF
TRBV3-1/TRBV3-2	.	TRBJ2-3	.	CASSQTNTDTQYF
TRBV19	.	TRBJ2-7	few	CASSVTGTREEQYF
TRBV5-1	.	TRBJ2-2	few	CASSSGTGELFF
TRBV3-1/TRBV3-2	.	TRBJ1-3	once	CASSQIARGFRQNTIYF
TRBV4-2	.	TRBJ2-7	.	CASSQESGGDSYEQYF
TRBV7-8	TRBD1	TRBJ1-1	once	CASSLAFSTGSDTEAFF
TRBV12-3/TRBV12-4	.	TRBJ2-5	.	CASSSERDETQYF
TRBV5-1	TRBD1	TRBJ2-2	.	CASSYLRQGGTGELFF
TRBV27	TRBD1	TRBJ1-2	.	CASSAGTGYGYTF
TRBV18	.	TRBJ1-2	.	CASSPGQFYGYTF
TRBV19	TRBD1	TRBJ1-2	.	CASSIDSGQGAMDGYTF
TRBV29-1	TRBD2	TRBJ2-7	.	CSVQPKILAGVYEQYF
TRBV4-2	TRBD1	TRBJ2-2	.	CASSQEPGQANTGELFF
TRBV4-2	.	TRBJ1-5	.	CASSQDGQSNQPQHF
TRBV7-7	TRBD1	TRBJ1-2	.	CASRGTGDGYTF
TRBV11-1	.	TRBJ1-3	.	CASSFSGFSGNTIYF
TRBV15	TRBD1	TRBJ1-2	.	CATSRGTGPGGYTF
TRBV28	TRBD2	TRBJ2-4	.	CASSLTSGGNIQYF
TRBV7-3	TRBD1	TRBJ2-2	.	CASSLMGQGTGELFF
TRBV21-1	.	TRBJ2-1	once	CASSKDQSAQRGNEQFF
TRBV7-9	.	TRBJ1-5	once	CASSQVGGGDQPQHF
TRBV6-1	TRBD1	TRBJ2-7	.	CASSDRQGWHEQYF
TRBV5-1	.	TRBJ2-6	.	CASSPFVSGANVLTF
TRBV7-2	TRBD2	TRBJ2-7	.	CASSFTSGSSYEQYF
TRBV11-3	TRBD1	TRBJ2-7	.	CASSFSGGPYEQYF
TRBV28	.	TRBJ1-1	.	CASRGGGEATEAFF
TRBV7-3	TRBD2	TRBJ2-1	.	CASSSTLAAHYNEQFF
TRBV7-9	TRBD1	TRBJ1-2	.	CASSPDRGDGYTF
TRBV2	TRBD1	TRBJ1-2	.	CAGWDRGEGYTF
TRBV28	TRBD2	TRBJ2-7	.	CASTRAGVRDEQYF
TRBV12-3/TRBV12-4	.	TRBJ1-1	.	CASSLRLPEAFF
TRBV5-4	TRBD2	TRBJ2-2	.	CASSPREGNTGELFF
TRBV7-9	TRBD1	TRBJ1-2	.	CASSSDAGTASFRARYTF
TRBV28	.	TRBJ1-6	.	CASSLAAPYNSPLHF
TRBV28	.	TRBJ1-4	.	CASSLFSWFGGSEKLFF
TRBV18	TRBD1	TRBJ2-2	.	CASSPWDRPGELFF
TRBV24-1	TRBD2	TRBJ2-1	.	CATSVVAGTSYNEQFF
TRBV3-1/TRBV3-2	TRBD2	TRBJ2-7	.	CASSQEGGPHEQYF
TRBV7-2	TRBD2	TRBJ2-3	few	CASSLPLGTAGGTDTQYF